Following are 29 T cell receptor beta chains from one sample sequenced in a study of T cell repertoires in aging, cancer and after chemotherapy. Peripheral blood genomic DNA, not sorted cells or RNA, was the template. Rearranged V-D-J TRB sequences were amplified with a mixed TRB-A/B primer pool. TCRdb re-called the multiplex PCR reads through MiXCR, storing one row per CDR3 protein. The sample holds fewer than 12,000 distinct CDR3 sequences; approximately 30% are singletons and the top ten take roughly 3%. The specimen was blood. The receptor set was obtained from a human donor in good health.

The chain carries TRBV20-1 and TRBJ1-5; perhaps TRBD1 as D (6 bases). Trimming pared 6 bases from V and 3 bases from J, leaving 12 bases between. Germline V gene sequence: CDR1 DFQATT, CDR2 SNEGSKA (reference sequence). The CDR3 length is 13 residues. The CDR3: CSALDRINQPQHF. The CDR3 bases are TGCAGTGCATTAGACAGGATCAATCAGCCCCAGCATTTT.

In this sample, this clonotype is medium-sized. This chain uses TRBV27 with TRBJ2-7; TRBD2 might be the D (6 bases). V lost 8 bases and J lost 5, with 16 bases in between. Germline V gene data show CDR1 as MNHEY and CDR2 as SMNVEV (reference sequence). This CDR3 is built from 13 residues. CDR3 in DNA: TGTGCCAGCTGGGTGCGGGGACGGAACGAGCAGTACTTC. This codes for CASWVRGRNEQYF.

The chain recombines TRBV5-1 with TRBJ2-3; 11 bases match TRBD2. CDR3 size: 14 residues. The V and J ends lost 4 bases and 6 bases, in that order; junction bases with no gene match: 4. The germline V gene has CDR1 SGHRS and CDR2 YFSETQ. This chain's CDR3 is CASSTLAGEDTQYF. CDR3 bases: TGCGCCAGCAGCACACTAGCGGGGGAGGATACGCAGTATTTT. Full variable domain (missing parts from reference TRBV5-1 and TRBJ2-3): KAGVTQTPRYLIKTRGQQVTLSCSPISGHRSVSWYQQTPGQGLQFLFEYFSETQRNKGNFPGRFSGRQFSNSRSEMNVSTLELGDSALYLCASSTLAGEDTQYFGPGTRLTVL.

By share, this clonotype counts as medium-sized. The DNA of the CDR3 is TGTGCCAGCCGGCAGGGCGGGAGAAGGTCTGGGGCCAACGTCCTGACTTTC. As protein: CASRQGGRRSGANVLTF. This rearrangement joins TRBV19 to TRBJ2-6; 7 bases match TRBD2. The CDR3 extends over 17 amino acids. Germline CDR1 reads LNHDA; CDR2 reads SQIVND (reference sequence). Germline trimming cut 9 bases from V and 1 base from J; bases unmatched to any gene: 12.

This clonotype came up once. The J gene is TRBJ1-1, the V gene TRBV11-3; no clear D. Looked up from germline, CDR1 is SGHNT and CDR2 is YENEEA. Trimming pared 2 bases from V and 3 bases from J, leaving 10 bases between. This CDR3 spans 14 amino acids. The CDR3 bases are TGTGCCAGCAGCTTACTGAAGGGCTACACTGAAGCTTTCTTT. Translation gives CASSLLKGYTEAFF.

This clonotype appeared a few times. V gene TRBV6-1 combines with J gene TRBJ1-5; a weak D match, TRBD1 (6 bases). The CDR3 runs to 15 residues. Germline CDR1 and CDR2: MNHNS and SASEGT. The V and J ends lost 1 base and 6 bases respectively, with 13 bases between them. This CDR3 is CASSEGDRSAQPQHF. The CDR3 nucleotides are TGTGCCAGCAGTGAAGGAGACAGGTCCGCTCAGCCCCAGCATTTT.

This rearrangement joins TRBV6-2 or TRBV6-3 to TRBJ2-7; D remains unclear. This CDR3 has 17 amino acids. The germline CDR1 and CDR2 sequences are MNHEY and SVGEGT. V lost 2 bases and J lost 0, with 17 bases in between. The CDR3 region is CASSYAIWAVGSYEQYF. The CDR3 bases are TGTGCCAGCAGTTACGCGATCTGGGCAGTAGGCTCCTACGAGCAGTACTTC.

This clonotype was detected only a few times. This chain links TRBV12-3 or TRBV12-4 with TRBJ1-4, with TRBD1 as a possible D gene (5 bases). The CDR3 loop spans 14 amino acids. Trimming cost V 6 bases and J 4 bases, with 12 bases left between them. The DNA of the CDR3 is TGTGCCAGCAGGATCCGGGACGGTAATGAAAAACTGTTTTTT. This gives the protein CASRIRDGNEKLFF.

This chain connects TRBV6-5 to TRBJ1-6, with D unclear. Matching the DNA end better, TRBJ1-1 makes the J call doubtful. Looked up from germline, CDR1 is MNHEY and CDR2 is SVGAGI. CDR3 length equals 11 residues. The CDR3 loop reads CASGRQEKAFF. The CDR3 DNA is TGTGCCAGCGGGCGCCAGGAGAAAGCTTTCTTT.

This clonotype is termed medium-sized. The chain recombines TRBV30 with TRBJ2-1, with a possible D match to TRBD2 (5 bases). V was cut by 3 bases and J by 4 bases, with 10 bases left in between. CDR1 and CDR2 from the germline V gene are GTSNPN and SVGIG (reference sequence). The CDR3 loop spans 13 amino acids. CDR3 amino acids: CAWRLDLYNEQFF. In DNA form, the CDR3 reads TGTGCCTGGAGACTGGACTTGTACAATGAGCAGTTCTTC.

Judged by abundance, this clonotype is medium-sized. This rearrangement joins TRBV30 to TRBJ1-5; D perhaps matches TRBD1 (5 bases). CDR3 length: 14 residues. CDR1 GTSNPN and CDR2 SVGIG come from the germline V gene (reference sequence). V dropped 5 bases and J dropped 0 bases, with 11 bases sitting between them. DNA of the CDR3: TGTGCCTGGCAAACAGGTGATAGCAATCAGCCCCAGCATTTT. This codes for CAWQTGDSNQPQHF.

About this clonotype: The junction differs from germline at one of its ends, possibly a read error. The chain joins TRBV19 to TRBJ1-1, with TRBD1 as a possible D gene (5 bases). This CDR3 region has 15 residues. Germline CDR1 is LNHDA and CDR2 is SQIVND (reference sequence). The chain's CDR3 is CASSRTQALNTEAFF. The CDR3 nucleotides are TGTGCCAGCAGTAGGACACAAGCTTTGAACACTGAAGCTTTCTTT.

This chain joins TRBV6-1 and TRBJ1-2, with 7 nucleotides matching TRBD1. This CDR3 is built from 15 residues. The germline CDR1 and CDR2 sequences are MNHNS and SASEGT. V dropped 6 bases and J dropped 5; count of bases not matched to a gene: 12. CDR3 in DNA: TGTGCCAGCAGGAAGACTGAAGGACAGGTTTATGGCTACACCTTC. It codes for CASRKTEGQVYGYTF.

Sample share makes this clonotype medium-sized (0.01 to 0.1%). As the CDR3 is not closed by the conserved phenylalanine or tryptophan, this likely results from a read error. The DNA is omitted, as the CDR3 cannot be located on it reliably, and the CDR3 follows TCRdb's listing. The chain couples TRBV6-9 to TRBJ2-2. The CDR3 totals 8 residues, both ends included. Germline CDR1 reads MNHGY; CDR2 reads SVAAGI. The CDR3 sequence: CASSHYGV.

This clonotype was seen more than once but under ten times. V usage is TRBV6-6 and J usage is TRBJ2-7; D not certain. The germline V gene has CDR1 MNHNY and CDR2 SVGAGI (reference sequence). The V end was cut by 7 bases, the J end by 1 base, with 17 bases between. CDR3 length: 15 residues. The CDR3 sequence is CASNSPTALSYEQYF. For the CDR3, the DNA is TGTGCCAGCAACTCACCCACTGCCCTATCCTACGAGCAGTACTTC.

The chain has TRBV6-1 and TRBJ2-3; D is uncertain. CDR3 length equals 13 residues. Germline assignment: CDR1 MNHNS and CDR2 SASEGT. Trimming pared 3 bases from V and 7 bases from J, leaving 11 bases between. CDR3 sequence: CASSDGLYNTQYF. In DNA, the CDR3 is TGTGCCAGCAGTGATGGGTTATATAATACGCAGTATTTT.

V gene TRBV5-1 combines with J gene TRBJ1-1; unclear D gene. Trimming took off 2 bases at V and 0 bases at J, with 8 bases between the two ends. The germline V gene has CDR1 SGHRS and CDR2 YFSETQ. The CDR3 extends over 14 amino acids. CDR3 nucleotides: TGCGCCAGCAGCTTTTCAGCGGTGAACACTGAAGCTTTCTTT. Translated: CASSFSAVNTEAFF.

The sample holds a few counts of this clonotype. V is TRBV6-6 and J is TRBJ1-5; D gene unclear. The CDR3 length is 13 residues. Per germline, CDR1 MNHNY and CDR2 SVGAGI (reference sequence). The V end was cut by 6 bases, the J end by 0 bases, with 6 bases between. The CDR3 here is CASRVGSNQPQHF. The CDR3 region has the DNA TGTGCCAGCAGGGTGGGTAGCAATCAGCCCCAGCATTTT.

This clonotype was observed a few times. The chain recombines TRBV30 with TRBJ1-2, with 7 bases aligning to TRBD1. The CDR3 has 14 amino acids. The trim removed 7 bases at V and 4 bases at J, leaving 12 bases unmatched. Germline loops: CDR1 GTSNPN, CDR2 SVGIG (reference sequence). CDR3 sequence: CAYRDSFFLYGYTF. For the CDR3, the DNA is TGTGCCTACCGGGACAGTTTCTTCCTCTATGGCTACACCTTC.

This clonotype is medium-sized within its sample. This chain links TRBV6-1 with TRBJ2-6, with 10 bases that match TRBD1. V was clipped by 4 bases and J by 1 base; unmatched bases: 7. The CDR3 spans 18 residues. CDR1 MNHNS and CDR2 SASEGT come from the germline V gene. CDR3 DNA sequence: TGTGCCAGCAGTGCAAGGGACAGGGGAGGGTCTGGGGCCAACGTCCTGACTTTC. Amino acids: CASSARDRGGSGANVLTF.

This clonotype was counted only a few times. The CDR3 bases are TGTGCCAGTAGTATATCCGACAGGGCTCATAATTCACCCCTCCACTTT. Translating it yields CASSISDRAHNSPLHF. The rearrangement uses TRBV19 and TRBJ1-6; 7 bases line up with TRBD1. The CDR3 sequence is 16 residues long. Germline CDR1 and CDR2: LNHDA and SQIVND (reference sequence). V lost 2 bases and J lost 5; bases outside the gene matches: 6.

This clonotype has just a few counts. The chain couples TRBV18 to TRBJ2-6; D gene unclear. V lost 2 bases to trimming and J lost 4 bases, with 9 bases between them. Germline loops: CDR1 KGHSH, CDR2 LQKENI. This CDR3 spans 15 amino acids. CDR3 in DNA: TGTGCCAGCTCACCAAGGAACTCCGGGGCCAACGTCCTGACTTTC. Translated: CASSPRNSGANVLTF.

The chain recombines TRBV7-2 with TRBJ2-7, with 8 bases matching TRBD2. The CDR3 runs to 14 residues. The V segment lost 5 bases and the J segment 5 bases; nucleotides outside the gene matches: 8. Germline CDR1 reads SGHTA; CDR2 reads FQGNSA. The DNA of the CDR3 is TGTGCCAGCAGCGTCGGGAGGGCGATCAACGAGCAGTACTTC. It codes for CASSVGRAINEQYF. The variable domain in full, with the rest retrieved from reference TRBV7-2 and TRBJ2-7, is GAGVSQSPSNKVTEKGKDVELRCDPISGHTALYWYRQSLGQGLEFLIYFQGNSAPDKSGLPSDRFSAERTGGSVSTLTIQRTQQEDSAVYLCASSVGRAINEQYFGPGTRLTVT.

This sequence joins TRBV11-3 and TRBJ1-3; 9 bases fit TRBD1. V shed 5 bases, J shed 1 base, and the junction held 6 bases outside the gene matches. The CDR3 consists of 16 residues. Germline values: CDR1 SGHNT, CDR2 YENEEA. The CDR3 reads CASSSRDRESGNTIYF. CDR3 bases: TGTGCCAGCAGCAGCCGGGACAGGGAGTCTGGAAACACCATATATTTT.

This clonotype has just a few counts. The gene calls are TRBV6-2 or TRBV6-3 and TRBJ1-1, with TRBD1 matching 10 bases. V trimming: 2 bases; J trimming: 5 bases; junction bases outside the gene matches: 14. Germline V lookup: CDR1 MNHEY, CDR2 SVGEGT. The CDR3 totals 18 residues. DNA for the CDR3: TGTGCCAGCAGTTACATATCCGGGACAGGGGCGAGTTTAACTGAAGCTTTCTTT. Protein sequence: CASSYISGTGASLTEAFF.

This clonotype was counted only a few times. The chain joins TRBV7-2 to TRBJ2-5, with 7 bases aligning to TRBD1. The CDR3 is 14 residues long. Germline CDR1 is SGHTA and CDR2 is FQGNSA. J gave up 4 bases and V 3 bases, and 5 bases lay outside the gene matches. In nucleotides, the CDR3 is TGTGCCAGCAGCTTCAACAGGGGCGTAGAGACCCAGTACTTC. Its translation is CASSFNRGVETQYF.

The chain employs TRBV5-6 and TRBJ2-7, with TRBD2 matching 7 bases. The CDR3 sequence is 15 residues long. J was trimmed by 6 bases and V by 3 bases; bases with no gene match: 12. Per germline, CDR1 SGHDT and CDR2 YYEEEE. CDR3 nucleotides: TGTGCCAGCAGCTCCACCCCCCGCTCGGGGGGCGAGCAGTACTTC. Protein: CASSSTPRSGGEQYF.

The V call is TRBV12-3 or TRBV12-4, the J call TRBJ1-2; D might be TRBD1 (6 bases). The CDR3 runs to 14 residues. V was pared by 1 base and J by 3 bases, with 9 bases between. In DNA form, the CDR3 reads TGTGCCAGCAGTTTAGGGACAGTATACTATGGCTACACCTTC. Protein product: CASSLGTVYYGYTF.

Only a few counts were recorded for this clonotype. The chain recombines TRBV7-9 with TRBJ1-3, with TRBD1 identical over 7 bases. With 5 bases clipped from V and 2 bases from J, the junction kept 12 bases outside the gene matches. Germline CDR1 is SEHNR and CDR2 is FQNEAQ (reference sequence). This CDR3 region has 17 residues. The CDR3 is CASSGGQLVSAGNTIYF. For the CDR3, the DNA is TGTGCCAGCAGCGGGGGACAGTTGGTCTCGGCTGGAAACACCATATATTTT.